Below are 16 T cell receptor beta chains sequenced from a single sample in a study of CD8+ T cells in alopecia areata. Extracted from the samples, RNA was reverse transcribed into cDNA to serve as the sequencing template. Method: immunoSEQ multiplex PCR; TCRdb's copy keeps in-frame clones and lacks some. This repertoire holds about 110,000 clones, and none appear only once. Sequenced input: lesional skin. The source is a C3H/HeJ mouse with alopecia areata. The strain bears MHC haplotype H2-k.

Points on this clone: The gene names here belong to mouse. Read coverage stops 4 residues before the CDR3 terminus; the germline J gene supplies the remainder. The chain couples TRBV13-3 to TRBJ2-7; 11 bases line up with TRBD2. CDR1 and CDR2 from the germline V gene are NNHDY and SYVADS. The CDR3 runs 15 residues. The CDR3 DNA, read in part, is TGTGCCAGCAGTGAGAGTGGACTGGGGGGAGAT. The encoded protein is CASSESGLGGD. Given in full, the CDR3 is CASSESGLGGDEQYF.

This clone was observed a few times. Genes and germline come from the mouse. The read gets to within 4 residues of the CDR3 end, and the germline J gene fills in the rest. J is TRBJ1-2 and V is TRBV13-3; TRBD1 might be the D (6 bases). Germline V gives CDR1 NNHDY, CDR2 SYVADS. V lost 1 base to trimming and J lost 1 base, with 11 bases between them. The CDR3 is made up of 15 amino acids. Incomplete CDR3 DNA: TGTGCCAGCAGTGATAGACAGGCTCTAAACTCC. Residues: CASSDRQALNS. The whole CDR3 sequence reads CASSDRQALNSDYTF.

With respect to this clone: The genes and germline here are from mouse. The read is 4 residues too short to cover the CDR3 end, so that end is filled in from the germline J gene. The chain is built from TRBV13-3 and TRBJ2-3, with TRBD2 identical over 9 bases. The CDR3 runs 12 residues. Germline lookup yields CDR1 NNHDY and CDR2 SYVADS. Here the CDR3 reads CASLDWGETLYF. The sequenced CDR3 bases are TGTGCCAGTCTGGACTGGGGAGAA.

A note on this clone: Mouse germline and gene names are used. The read comes to an end 4 residues before the CDR3 does, leaving the germline J gene to fill in the end. The V call is TRBV1, the J call TRBJ1-2; a possible D gene is TRBD1 (6 bases). Trimming shortened V by 0 bases and J by 4 bases, and 9 bases separated the two germline ends. This CDR3 has 14 amino acids. The germline V gene encodes CDR1 NSQYPW and CDR2 LRSPGD (reference sequence). CDR3 bases read: TGCACCTGCAGTGCAGAGTACAGGGCCTCC. This gives the protein CTCSAEYRAS. The entire CDR3 sequence reads CTCSAEYRASDYTF.

This clone was observed a few times. The gene names given are mouse names. The DNA ends 4 residues before the CDR3 does, and the rest of the CDR3 is filled in from the germline J gene. This chain uses TRBV13-3 with TRBJ2-4; no firm D call. This CDR3 has 12 amino acids. Germline V gene sequence: CDR1 NNHDY, CDR2 SYVADS. The CDR3 sequence: CASSGQSNTLYF. The covered CDR3 bases are TGTGCCAGCAGTGGACAATCAAAC. The full variable domain, rest sourced from reference TRBV13-3 and TRBJ2-4, is EAAVTQSPRSKVAVTGGKVTLSCHQTNNHDYMYWYRQDTGHGLRLIHYSYVADSTEKGDIPDGYKASRPSQENFSLILELASLSQTAVYFCASSGQSNTLYFGAGTRLSVL.

This clone was seen only a few times. Here the gene names and germline are mouse. The read finishes 4 residues shy of the CDR3 end, and the germline J gene is used to complete it. In the same sample, other DNA sequences code for this CDR3. The genes are TRBV13-1 and TRBJ2-1, with D possibly TRBD2 on 6 matching bases. This CDR3 spans 15 amino acids. CDR1 NSHNY and CDR2 SYGAGN come from the germline V gene. V shed 0 bases and J shed 3 bases, with 10 bases lying between them. CDR3 DNA (partial): TGTGCCAGCAGTGATGCACTGGGCGTCTATGCT. Amino acid sequence: CASSDALGVYA. Given in full, the CDR3 is CASSDALGVYAEQFF.

The sample holds a few counts of this clone. Gene names and germline match the mouse. CDR3 region: CASSTRTYQNTLYF. The DNA read from the CDR3 is TGTGCCAGCAGTACCAGGACATATCAAAAC. The rearrangement uses TRBV19 and TRBJ2-4; possibly TRBD1 for D (5 bases). With the read ending 4 residues before the CDR3 end, the germline J gene is used to fill in that end. Germline V gene sequence: CDR1 FNHDT, CDR2 SITEND (reference sequence). The CDR3 has 14 amino acids. Between the trimmed V and J ends, which lost 3 bases and 2 bases, there was a span of 10 bases.

Remarks on this clone: Germline and genes here are mouse. The read is 4 residues too short to cover the CDR3 end, so that end is filled in from the germline J gene. This rearrangement joins TRBV19 to TRBJ2-2, with 11 bases identical to TRBD2. This CDR3 contains 15 residues. V shed 5 bases, J shed 2 bases, and the junction held 2 bases outside the gene matches. Germline-derived CDR1 and CDR2 are FNHDT and SITEND (reference sequence). The covered CDR3 bases are TGTGCCAGCAGAGACTGGGGGGGGAACACCGGG. It specifies CASRDWGGNTG. The full CDR3 protein reads CASRDWGGNTGQLYF.

This clone was detected ten times or more. Gene and germline names: mouse. The CDR3 end lies 4 residues beyond the end of the read and is filled in from the germline J gene. This sequence joins TRBV13-3 and TRBJ1-2; D uncertain. The CDR3 extends over 14 amino acids. CDR1 and CDR2 (germline): NNHDY, SYVADS. Trimming pared 1 base from V and 0 bases from J, leaving 7 bases between. Incomplete CDR3 DNA: TGTGCCAGCAGTGATAATCTGGCAAACTCC. It encodes CASSDNLANS. The CDR3 reads in full as CASSDNLANSDYTF.

This clone was seen repeatedly, ten times or more. Genes and germline come from the mouse. The CDR3 extends 4 residues past the end of the read, so its final part is completed from the germline J gene. The rearrangement uses TRBV13-3 and TRBJ2-7; the match to TRBD1 covers 8 bases. From germline, CDR1 is NNHDY and CDR2 SYVADS. This CDR3 has 13 amino acids. The ends lost 6 bases at V and 3 bases at J; junction bases unmatched: 5. The CDR3 bases that were read are TGTGCCAGCACGGCAGGGGGCCTCTAT. The encoded protein is CASTAGGLY. Given in full, the CDR3 is CASTAGGLYEQYF.

This clone showed up just a few times. Germline and genes here are mouse. CDR3 sequence: CASSMRDWGIAEQFF. The CDR3 DNA, read in part, is TGTGCCAGCAGTATGAGGGACTGGGGAATTGCT. The chain couples TRBV19 to TRBJ2-1; TRBD2 matches at 10 bases. The read comes to an end 4 residues before the CDR3 does, leaving the germline J gene to fill in the end. This CDR3 has 15 residues. V shed 2 bases, J shed 6 bases, and the junction held 5 bases outside the gene matches. Per the germline V gene, CDR1 is FNHDT and CDR2 is SITEND (reference sequence).

This clone occurred a few times. The gene symbols are mouse symbols. The sequence runs out 4 residues before the end of the CDR3; the remainder is reconstructed from the germline J gene. V and J are TRBV19 and TRBJ1-2; 12 nucleotides agree with TRBD1. This CDR3 contains 15 residues. Germline V gene sequence: CDR1 FNHDT, CDR2 SITEND (reference sequence). V was pared by 3 bases and J by 3 bases, with 3 bases of the junction left unmatched. This CDR3 reads CASSKGTGGDSDYTF. The DNA read from the CDR3 is TGTGCCAGCAGTAAGGGGACAGGGGGCGACTCC.

This clone was found a few times. Gene names refer to mouse genes. The DNA ends 4 residues before the CDR3 does, and the rest of the CDR3 is filled in from the germline J gene. The V gene is TRBV1, the J gene TRBJ2-1, with TRBD1 matching over 9 bases. The CDR3 has 15 residues. Germline assignment: CDR1 NSQYPW and CDR2 LRSPGD (reference sequence). V shed 2 bases and J 5 bases; nucleotides not matched to a gene: 4. CDR3 DNA, as far as it was read: TGCACCTGCAGTGCAAGGGACAGGGAGAATGCT. Amino acid sequence: CTCSARDRENA. The CDR3 as a whole reads CTCSARDRENAEQFF.

The table lists this clone with many counts. Genes here carry mouse names. The read stops 4 residues short of the end of the CDR3; the missing end is completed from the germline J gene. The chain recombines TRBV13-3 with TRBJ2-7; 14 bases align to TRBD2. Germline V gene lookup returns CDR1 NNHDY and CDR2 SYVADS. The CDR3 length is 16 residues. CDR3 bases read: TGTGCCAGCAGCGGTCCCGGGACTGGGGGGGCTTAT. Its translation is CASSGPGTGGAY. The CDR3 in full is CASSGPGTGGAYEQYF.

About this clone itself: The genes and germline here are from mouse. The read falls 4 residues short of the CDR3 end, and the missing part is taken from the germline J gene. The rearrangement uses TRBV16 and TRBJ2-7; TRBD1 matches at 7 bases. The CDR3 runs to 14 residues. The germline V gene encodes CDR1 SGHSA and CDR2 FRNQAP. The sequenced CDR3 bases are TGTGCAAGCAGCTTAGTAGGGACAGATTAT. This codes for CASSLVGTDY. The CDR3 as a whole reads CASSLVGTDYEQYF.

This clone has a count of ten or more. The genes and germline here are from mouse. The sequenced fragment ends 4 residues before the CDR3 boundary, so the rest is inferred from the germline J gene. V usage is TRBV5 and J usage is TRBJ1-1; possible D gene TRBD1, 6 bases. V gave up 1 base and J gave up 0 bases, with 6 bases separating them. The CDR3 is 14 amino acids. The V gene's germline CDR1 is LGHNA and CDR2 YNLKQL (reference sequence). The CDR3: CASSQGTANTEVFF. Partial CDR3 DNA: TGTGCCAGCAGCCAAGGGACAGCAAACACA.